This T cell receptor (beta chain) stems from a study of identical twins. Study results and limitations: The study based its conclusions on cross-sectional statistical analysis and did not follow the same donors.

TCRdb analysed the 5' RACE reads with MiXCR anew, one entry per CDR3 protein. In the table there are some 730,000 distinct CDR3 sequences, around a sixth of which are singletons. Comments on this clonotype: Its antigen is undetermined.

This CDR3 region has 12 residues. V was pared by 4 bases and J by 6 bases, with 6 bases between. Germline loops: CDR1 MNHNY, CDR2 SVGAGI (reference sequence). These data were likewise used in another study, on T cells expressing NK-cell markers.

Sequencing was done on a sample of PBMCs. The chain has TRBV6-6 and TRBJ1-4; D remains ambiguous. This TCR derives from a woman under 30 in good health. CDR3 coding DNA: TGTGCCAGCAGTTCCTACGATGAAAAACTGTTTTTT. This gives the protein CASSSYDEKLFF.